This TCR beta chain derives from a study of ipilimumab plus nivolumab after autologous stem cell transplantation. Study background: Both relapsed and primary refractory DLBCL were included. Whole-study findings and limits: Per the authors, repertoire, Treg and microbiota data justify further study.

To note about this clone: As yet, its antigen is unknown.

This table comes from immunoSEQ multiplex PCR, and its TCRdb copy is limited to in-frame clones, with some not included. The table shows tens of thousands of clones, with 83% occurring only once. Ipilimumab, 1 mg/kg, started 14 to 28 days after autologous transplant. Dosing: nivolumab 3 mg/kg IV, weeks 1, 4, 7, 10, then every two weeks to week 26. Trimming at V came to 4 bases and at J to 8 bases, leaving 10 bases not matched to a gene. The CDR3 contains 16 residues. Germline CDR1 is MGHRA and CDR2 is YSYEKL. Source: PBMCs, taken in a trial of ipilimumab plus nivolumab as post-transplant consolidation. This sequence originates from a male donor with diffuse large B-cell lymphoma. The chain is built from TRBV4-1 and TRBJ1-4; 10 bases match TRBD1. This CDR3 is CASSPGPGTGAEKLFF. CDR3 bases: TGCGCCAGCAGCCCCGGACCCGGGACAGGGGCCGAAAAACTGTTTTTT.